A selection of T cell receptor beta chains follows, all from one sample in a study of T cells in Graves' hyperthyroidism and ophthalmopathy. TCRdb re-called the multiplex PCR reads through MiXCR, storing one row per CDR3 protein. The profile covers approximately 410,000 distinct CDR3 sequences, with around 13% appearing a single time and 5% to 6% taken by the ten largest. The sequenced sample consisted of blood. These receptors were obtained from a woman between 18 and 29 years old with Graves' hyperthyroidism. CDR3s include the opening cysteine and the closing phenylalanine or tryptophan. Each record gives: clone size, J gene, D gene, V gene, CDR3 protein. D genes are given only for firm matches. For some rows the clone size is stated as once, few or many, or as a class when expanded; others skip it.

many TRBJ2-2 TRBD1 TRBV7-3 CASSRDSNTGELFF
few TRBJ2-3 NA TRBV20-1 CSARDWDGVTDTQYF
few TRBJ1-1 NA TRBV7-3 CASSLESHTEAFF
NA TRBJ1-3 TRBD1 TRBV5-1 CASSFSAGGAEFGNTIYF
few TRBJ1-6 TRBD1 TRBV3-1 CASSPTTGGFHSPLHF
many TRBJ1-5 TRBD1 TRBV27 CASSRGQGGQPQHF
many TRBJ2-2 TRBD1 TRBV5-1 CASSLEGAGSTGELFF
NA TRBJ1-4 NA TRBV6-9 CASSYSISRGEKLFF
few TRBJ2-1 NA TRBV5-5 CASSKARGGYEQFF
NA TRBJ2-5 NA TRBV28 CASTSPSTGIQGTQYF
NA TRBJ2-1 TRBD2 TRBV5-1 CASSLARTSGGYNEQFF
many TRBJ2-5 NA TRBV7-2 CASSLVLSGAQETQYF
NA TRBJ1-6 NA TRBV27 CASSLSEDYNSPLHF
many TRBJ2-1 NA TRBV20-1 CSARGVNEQFF
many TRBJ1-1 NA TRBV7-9 CASSQTNTEAFF
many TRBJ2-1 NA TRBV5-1 CASSQGYNEQFF
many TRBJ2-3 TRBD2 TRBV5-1 CASSLGVSGSFTDTQYF
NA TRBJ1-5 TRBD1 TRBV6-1 CASSGPGTGGLVGNQPQHF
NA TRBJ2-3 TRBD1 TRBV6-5 CASSYSDRTTDTQYF
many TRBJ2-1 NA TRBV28 CASRINNEQFF
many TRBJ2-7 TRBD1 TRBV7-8 CASSSDRGQNEQYF
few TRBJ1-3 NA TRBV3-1 CASSNLAQGRGNTIYF
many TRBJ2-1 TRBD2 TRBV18 CASSPTVTSGRAYNEQFF
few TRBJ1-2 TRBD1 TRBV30 CAWSMRTGGIGYTF
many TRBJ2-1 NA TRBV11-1 CASSPGYYNEQFF
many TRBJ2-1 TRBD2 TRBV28 CASSPRTSGRPLSSEQFF
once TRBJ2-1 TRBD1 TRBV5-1 CASRHLDRGRNEQFF
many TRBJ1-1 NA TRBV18 CASSPIRWNTEAFF
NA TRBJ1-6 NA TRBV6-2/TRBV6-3 CASSYSGLLHF
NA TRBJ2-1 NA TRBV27 CASVSTGYSYNEQFF
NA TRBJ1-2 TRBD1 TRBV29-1 CSGRDSYGYTF
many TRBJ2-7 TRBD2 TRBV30 CASNGEGLGTYEQYF
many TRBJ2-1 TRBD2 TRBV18 CASSPMTSESHNEQFF
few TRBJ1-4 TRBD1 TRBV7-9 CASSLRDRGGKLFF
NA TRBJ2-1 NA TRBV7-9 CASSLAGMGAIYNERFF
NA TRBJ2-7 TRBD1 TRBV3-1 CASRRTGGVNEQYF
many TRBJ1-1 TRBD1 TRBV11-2 CASSFPKDRETEAFF
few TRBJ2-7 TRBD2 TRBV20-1 CSATGLAGGTYEQYF
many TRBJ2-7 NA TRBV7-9 CASSHANSYEQYF
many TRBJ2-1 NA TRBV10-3 CAISESTSNEQFF
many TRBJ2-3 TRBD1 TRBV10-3 CAIRETGADTQYF
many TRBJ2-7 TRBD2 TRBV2 CASSGLAVSYEQYF
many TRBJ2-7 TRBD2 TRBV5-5 CASTPPTSGHTYEQYF
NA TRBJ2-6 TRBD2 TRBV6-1 CASSELVGGDGANVLTF
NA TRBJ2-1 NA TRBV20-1 CSARDSPGVSYNEQFF
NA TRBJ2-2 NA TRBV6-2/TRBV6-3 CASSRRKRGEMDAGEPFF
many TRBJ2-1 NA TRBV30 CAWRGQRNHNEQFF
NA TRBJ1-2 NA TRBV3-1 CASSPGQPYYGYTF
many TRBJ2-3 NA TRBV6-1 CASSESVYTQYF
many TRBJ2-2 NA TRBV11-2 CASSLHTGELFF
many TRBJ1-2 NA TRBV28 CASSSPTYGYTF
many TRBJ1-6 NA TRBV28 CASSLGKRQSSYNSPLHF
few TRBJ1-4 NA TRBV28 CASSHEKLFF
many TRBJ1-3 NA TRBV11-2 CASSPTGAAGNTIYF